Listed below are T cell receptor beta chains from one sample, sequenced in a study of T cells in Graves' hyperthyroidism and ophthalmopathy. TCRdb re-called the multiplex PCR reads through MiXCR, storing one row per CDR3 protein. This table has 34,000 or so distinct CDR3 sequences, approximately 50% appearing once. Sequencing used blood. Receptors originate from a woman in her thirties or forties with Graves' ophthalmopathy. The CDR3 runs from the conserved cysteine through the conserved F or W. D genes are given only for firm matches. Clone size is stated in some rows and not others, as once, few, many or a class when expanded.

D gene,V gene,clone size,J gene,CDR3 DNA,CDR3 protein
-,TRBV12-3/TRBV12-4,many,TRBJ2-3,TGTGCCAGCAGGGTCCGGGAGACAGATACGCAGTATTTT,CASRVRETDTQYF
-,TRBV9,many,TRBJ2-1,TGTGCCAGCAGCACTCATGGACAGTACTCCTACAATGAGCAGTTCTTC,CASSTHGQYSYNEQFF
-,TRBV28,-,TRBJ1-5,TGTGCCAGCAGTTTATTAGATAGGGATGATCAGCCCCACCATTTT,CASSLLDRDDQPHHF
-,TRBV20-1,-,TRBJ1-1,TGCAGTGCTGGACGGGGGGACACTGAAGCTTTCTTT,CSAGRGDTEAFF
-,TRBV20-1,-,TRBJ2-7,TGCAGTGCTGAACTTTGGGGGACGATGAGCTCCTACGAGCAGTACTTC,CSAELWGTMSSYEQYF
-,TRBV20-1,-,TRBJ1-1,TGCAGTGCTAAGCGGGGGAACACTGAAGCTTTCTTT,CSAKRGNTEAFF
-,TRBV20-1,-,TRBJ1-4,TGCAGTGCAGAAGACAGGAACAAACTGTTTTTT,CSAEDRNKLFF
-,TRBV19,-,TRBJ2-2,TGTGCCAGTAGTATCACAGGGGAGCTGTTTTTT,CASSITGELFF
-,TRBV9,many,TRBJ2-5,TGTGCCAGCAGCGTAACGGGCCAACAAGAGACCCAGTACTTC,CASSVTGQQETQYF
-,TRBV10-3,medium-sized,TRBJ1-3,TGTGCCATCAGTGAAAGGCAGGGAAACACCATATATTTT,CAISERQGNTIYF
TRBD2,TRBV7-2,-,TRBJ2-2,TGTGCCAGCAGCTTAAGGACTAGCGGGGAGCTGTTTTTT,CASSLRTSGELFF
-,TRBV11-3,-,TRBJ1-2,TGTGCCAGCAGCTTAGGAGTGGATGGCACCGGCTACACCTTC,CASSLGVDGTGYTF
-,TRBV4-3,-,TRBJ1-3,TGCGCCAGCAGCCAAGACCTGGGGCGTGCTGGAAACACCATATATTTT,CASSQDLGRAGNTIYF
-,TRBV7-9,many,TRBJ2-3,TGTGCCAGCAGCTTACAGGGAGATACGCAGTATTTT,CASSLQGDTQYF
-,TRBV20-1,-,TRBJ2-2,TGCAGTGCTAGTCATGCGGGTTCCACCGGGGAGCTGTTTTTT,CSASHAGSTGELFF
TRBD1,TRBV19,-,TRBJ1-1,TGTGCCAGTAGTCGGGGTGGGACAGCGAACACTGAAGCTTTCTTT,CASSRGGTANTEAFF
-,TRBV20-1,many,TRBJ1-2,TGCAGTGCTAGACCCTCGGCTGAGCTCTATGGCTACACCTTC,CSARPSAELYGYTF
-,TRBV12-3/TRBV12-4,-,TRBJ1-2,TGTGCCAGCAGTTCCTATACAGTATCCGGCTACACCTTC,CASSSYTVSGYTF
-,TRBV7-2,-,TRBJ2-3,TGTGCCAGCAGAAAGTCCAGGGACACAGATACGCAGTATTTT,CASRKSRDTDTQYF
TRBD1,TRBV12-3/TRBV12-4,many,TRBJ1-4,TGTGCCAGCAGTTCCCAGGGGGCTAGTAATGAAAAACTGTTTTTT,CASSSQGASNEKLFF
TRBD2,TRBV5-1,-,TRBJ2-2,TGCGCCAGCACCCGACTAGCCGCGAACACCGGGGAGCTGTTTTTT,CASTRLAANTGELFF
-,TRBV12-3/TRBV12-4,many,TRBJ2-2,TGTGCCAGCAGTTTAGGCAGCACCGGGGAGCTGTTTTTT,CASSLGSTGELFF
-,TRBV6-1,many,TRBJ2-3,TGTGCCAGCAGTGAAGCTAGGGGCGAACTGCCCAAATTCACAGATACGCAGTATTTT,CASSEARGELPKFTDTQYF
TRBD2,TRBV5-1,medium-sized,TRBJ2-1,TGCGCCAGCAGCTTGGCCGGGGCTAGCGGATACAATGAGCAGTTCTTC,CASSLAGASGYNEQFF
-,TRBV6-2/TRBV6-3,many,TRBJ2-7,TGTGCCAGCAGTTACGTATCGTCAGACGAGCAGTACTTC,CASSYVSSDEQYF
TRBD1,TRBV10-3,-,TRBJ1-2,TGTGCCATCAGTGCTGGAGGGGGCAATACAAACGGCGGCTACACCTTC,CAISAGGGNTNGGYTF